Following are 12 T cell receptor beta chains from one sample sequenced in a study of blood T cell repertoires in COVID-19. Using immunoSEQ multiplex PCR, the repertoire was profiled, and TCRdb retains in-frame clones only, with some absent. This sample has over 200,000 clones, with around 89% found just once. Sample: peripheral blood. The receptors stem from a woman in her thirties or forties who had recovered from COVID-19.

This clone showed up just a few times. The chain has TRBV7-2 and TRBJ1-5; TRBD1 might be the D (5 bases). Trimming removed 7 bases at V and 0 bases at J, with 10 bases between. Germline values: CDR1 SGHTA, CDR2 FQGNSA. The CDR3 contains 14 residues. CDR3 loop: CASTQGPSNQPQHF. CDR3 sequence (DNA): TGTGCCAGCACCCAGGGCCCTAGCAATCAGCCCCAGCATTTT. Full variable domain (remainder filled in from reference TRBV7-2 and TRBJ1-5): GAGVSQSPSNKVTEKGKDVELRCDPISGHTALYWYRQSLGQGLEFLIYFQGNSAPDKSGLPSDRFSAERTGGSVSTLTIQRTQQEDSAVYLCASTQGPSNQPQHFGDGTRLSIL.

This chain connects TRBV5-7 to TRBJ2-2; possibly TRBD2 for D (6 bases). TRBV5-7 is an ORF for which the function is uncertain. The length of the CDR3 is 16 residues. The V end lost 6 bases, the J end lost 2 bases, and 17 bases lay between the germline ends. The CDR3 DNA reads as TGTGCCAGCACACTAGTGGGGGACTCCAACACCGGGGAGCTGTTTTTT. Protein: CASTLVGDSNTGELFF.

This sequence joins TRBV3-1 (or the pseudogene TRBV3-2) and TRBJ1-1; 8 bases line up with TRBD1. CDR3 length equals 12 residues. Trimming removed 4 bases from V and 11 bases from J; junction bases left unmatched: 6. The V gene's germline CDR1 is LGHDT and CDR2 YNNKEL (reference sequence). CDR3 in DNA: TGTGCCAGCAGCCCGACGACAGGGGTCGCTTTCTTT. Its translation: CASSPTTGVAFF.

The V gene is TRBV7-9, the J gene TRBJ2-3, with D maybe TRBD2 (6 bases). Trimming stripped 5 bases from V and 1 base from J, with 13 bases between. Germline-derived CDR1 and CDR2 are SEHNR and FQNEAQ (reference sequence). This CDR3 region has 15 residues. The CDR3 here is CASSPSGDRTDTQYF. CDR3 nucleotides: TGTGCCAGCAGCCCCTCGGGGGACCGCACAGATACGCAGTATTTT.

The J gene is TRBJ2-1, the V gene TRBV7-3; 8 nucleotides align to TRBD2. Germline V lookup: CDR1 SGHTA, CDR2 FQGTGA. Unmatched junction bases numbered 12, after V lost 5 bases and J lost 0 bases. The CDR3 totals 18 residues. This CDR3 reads CASSQRSSGWGSYNEQFF. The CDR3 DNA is TGTGCCAGCAGCCAAAGATCTAGCGGGTGGGGCTCCTACAATGAGCAGTTCTTC. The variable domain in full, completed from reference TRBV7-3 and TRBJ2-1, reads GAGVSQTPSNKVTEKGKYVELRCDPISGHTALYWYRQSLGQGPEFLIYFQGTGAADDSGLPNDRFFAVRPEGSVSTLKIQRTERGDSAVYLCASSQRSSGWGSYNEQFFGPGTRLTVL.

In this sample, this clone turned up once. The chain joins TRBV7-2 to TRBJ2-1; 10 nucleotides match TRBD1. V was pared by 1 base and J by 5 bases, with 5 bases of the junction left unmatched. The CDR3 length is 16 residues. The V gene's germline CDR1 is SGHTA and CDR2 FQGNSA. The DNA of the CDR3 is TGTGCCAGCAGCTTAGGCGGGACAGGGGCCCACAATGAGCAGTTCTTC. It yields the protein CASSLGGTGAHNEQFF.

Here the CDR3 DNA reads TGTGCCAGCAGTGGGACAGGGTCCCCGGCCAACGTCCTGACTTTC. Translating gives CASSGTGSPANVLTF. The chain employs TRBV2 and TRBJ2-6, with 8 positions matching TRBD1. The CDR3 length is 15 residues. Germline V gene lookup returns CDR1 SNHLY and CDR2 FYNNEI. Losses at the gene ends were 4 bases for V and 6 bases for J; bases not matched to a gene: 5.

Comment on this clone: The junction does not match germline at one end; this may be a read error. CDR3 sequence (DNA): TGTGCCATCAGTGGGGGACTAGCGGAGCTCCGCGAACACCGGGGAGCTGTTTTT. Protein product: CAISGGLAELREHRGAVF. The chain joins TRBV10-3 to TRBJ2-2; 11 bases match TRBD2. Germline loops: CDR1 ENHRY, CDR2 SYGVKD. CDR3 length equals 18 residues.

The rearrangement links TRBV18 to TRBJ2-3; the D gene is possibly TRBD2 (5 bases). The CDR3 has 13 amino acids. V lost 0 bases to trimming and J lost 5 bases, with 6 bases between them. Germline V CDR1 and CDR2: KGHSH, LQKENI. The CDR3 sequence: CASSPPGIDTQYF. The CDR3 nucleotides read TGTGCCAGCTCACCACCCGGGATAGATACGCAGTATTTT.

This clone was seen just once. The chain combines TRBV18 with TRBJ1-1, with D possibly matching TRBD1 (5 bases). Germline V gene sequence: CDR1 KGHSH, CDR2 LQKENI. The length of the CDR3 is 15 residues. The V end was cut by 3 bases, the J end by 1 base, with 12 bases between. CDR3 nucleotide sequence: TGTGCCAGCTCACCTGGGGCAGCTTCGAACACTGAAGCTTTCTTT. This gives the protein CASSPGAASNTEAFF.

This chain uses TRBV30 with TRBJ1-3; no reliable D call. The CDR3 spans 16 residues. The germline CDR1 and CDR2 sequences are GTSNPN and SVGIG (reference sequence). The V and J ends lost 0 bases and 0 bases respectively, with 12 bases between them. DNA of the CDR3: TGTGCCTGGAGTGTTCGTGGAGGCCACTCTGGAAACACCATATATTTT. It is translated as CAWSVRGGHSGNTIYF.

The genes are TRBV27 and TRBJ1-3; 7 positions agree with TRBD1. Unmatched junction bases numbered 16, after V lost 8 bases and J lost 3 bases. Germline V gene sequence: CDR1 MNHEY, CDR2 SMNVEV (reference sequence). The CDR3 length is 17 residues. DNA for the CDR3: TGTGCCAGCCCCCGTTACCGACAGGGCCCCGTTGGAAACACCATATATTTT. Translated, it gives CASPRYRQGPVGNTIYF.